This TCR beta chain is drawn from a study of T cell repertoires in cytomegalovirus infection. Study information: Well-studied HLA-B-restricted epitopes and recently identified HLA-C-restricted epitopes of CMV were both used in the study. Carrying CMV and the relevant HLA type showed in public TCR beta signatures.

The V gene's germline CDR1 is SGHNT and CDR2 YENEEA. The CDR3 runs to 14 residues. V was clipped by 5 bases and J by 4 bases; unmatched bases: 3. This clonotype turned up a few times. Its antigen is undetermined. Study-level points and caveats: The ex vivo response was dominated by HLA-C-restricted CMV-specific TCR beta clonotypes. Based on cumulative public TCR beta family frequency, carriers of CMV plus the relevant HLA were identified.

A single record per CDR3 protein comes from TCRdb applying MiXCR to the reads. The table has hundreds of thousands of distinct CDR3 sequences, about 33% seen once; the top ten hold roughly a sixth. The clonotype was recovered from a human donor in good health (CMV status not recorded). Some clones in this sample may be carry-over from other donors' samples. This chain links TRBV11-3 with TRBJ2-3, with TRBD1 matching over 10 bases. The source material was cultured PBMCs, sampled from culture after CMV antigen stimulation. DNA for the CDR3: TGTGCCAGCAGCGAAGGACAGGGGGCAGATACGCAGTATTTT. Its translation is CASSEGQGADTQYF.